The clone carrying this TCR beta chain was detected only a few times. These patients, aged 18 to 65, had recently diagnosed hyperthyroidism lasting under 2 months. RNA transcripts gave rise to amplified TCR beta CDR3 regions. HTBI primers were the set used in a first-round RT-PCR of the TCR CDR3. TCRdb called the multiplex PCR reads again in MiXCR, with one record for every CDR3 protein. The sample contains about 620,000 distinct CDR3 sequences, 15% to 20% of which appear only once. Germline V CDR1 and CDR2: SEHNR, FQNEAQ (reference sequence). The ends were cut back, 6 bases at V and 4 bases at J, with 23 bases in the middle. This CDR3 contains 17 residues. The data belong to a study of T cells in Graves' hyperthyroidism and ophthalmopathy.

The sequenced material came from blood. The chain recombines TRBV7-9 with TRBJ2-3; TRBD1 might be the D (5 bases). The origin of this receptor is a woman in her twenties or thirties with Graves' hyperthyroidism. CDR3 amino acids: CASRPSYRFPWADTQYF. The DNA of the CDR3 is TGTGCCAGCAGACCTTCCTACAGGTTTCCATGGGCAGATACGCAGTATTTT. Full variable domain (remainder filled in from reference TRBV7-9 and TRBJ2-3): DTGVSQNPRHKITKRGQNVTFRCDPISEHNRLYWYRQTLGQGPEFLTYFQNEAQLEKSRLLSDRFSAERPKGSFSTLEIQRTEQGDSAMYLCASRPSYRFPWADTQYFGPGTRLTVL.